These 26 T cell receptor delta chains were all obtained from the same sample, sequenced in a study of Vδ1+ human thymocytes. Broader study findings: Thymic TRG and TRD repertoires appeared highly polyclonal.

The template was reverse-transcribed extracted RNA. The CDR3 regions were amplified by multiplex PCR from V-gene primers to a constant-region primer. TCRdb called clones from the multiplex PCR reads again using CATT. The sample contains 80,000 or so delta-chain clones, around 34% of which appear only once. No cognate antigen is known for these TCRs. Sequenced: Vdelta1+ gamma-delta thymocytes from the thymus. Subset described: FACS-sorted CD3+ TCRalphabeta- TCRVdelta1+ TCRVdelta2- thymocytes. Source of these receptors: a boy under two years old who had congenital heart surgery.

The sample holds one count of this clone. The V call is TRDV1, the J call TRDJ1; perhaps TRDD3 as D (6 bases). Trimming pared 1 base from V and 4 bases from J, leaving 28 bases between. The CDR3 loop spans 20 amino acids. Germline V CDR1 and CDR2: TSWWSYY, QGS. CDR3 DNA sequence: TGTGCTCTTGGGGAACCCCCCTACGATCCGGCTGGGGACCTATTCGATAAACTCATCTTT. As protein: CALGEPPYDPAGDLFDKLIF.

This chain uses TRDV1 with TRDJ1, with 7 bases aligning to TRDD3. Germline lookup yields CDR1 TSWWSYY and CDR2 QGS. With V trimmed by 0 bases and J by 9 bases, 19 bases remained unmatched. This CDR3 spans 18 amino acids. Written as DNA, the CDR3 is TGTGCTCTTGGGGAACTACGAAGCCTCCCAAATCTGACTGGGGAACTCATCTTT. Translation: CALGELRSLPNLTGELIF.

The sample holds a few counts of this clone. The chain combines TRDV1 with TRDJ1; D possibly uses TRDD2 or TRDD3 (5 bases each). Germline CDR1 and CDR2: TSWWSYY and QGS. The CDR3 is 19 amino acids. V was trimmed by 0 bases and J by 3 bases, leaving 23 bases between them. The CDR3 sequence is CALGELSPFIRSQPDKLIF. The DNA for the CDR3 is TGTGCTCTTGGGGAACTGAGCCCCTTCATACGCTCTCAGCCCGATAAACTCATCTTT.

There are a few counts of this clone. V usage is TRDV1 and J usage is TRDJ1; the match to TRDD2 covers 9 bases. The CDR3 sequence is 16 residues long. Germline V CDR1 and CDR2: TSWWSYY, QGS. Trimming cost V 0 bases and J 11 bases; bases outside gene matches: 13. CDR3 nucleotides: TGTGCTCTTGGGGAACTACCCTCCGCCTTCCTACGTAAGCTCATCTTT. Protein sequence: CALGELPSAFLRKLIF.

This clone has just a few counts. The V gene is TRDV1, the J gene TRDJ1; TRDD3 aligns across 12 bases. Trimming removed 0 bases from V and 3 bases from J; junction bases left unmatched: 32. The CDR3 sequence is 26 residues long. Germline V gene lookup returns CDR1 TSWWSYY and CDR2 QGS. DNA of the CDR3: TGTGCTCTTGGGGAACTAACGGGACGACGGCTTGGGACGAGGGGGTACTGGGGGATACTCGCCGATAAACTCATCTTT. The encoded protein is CALGELTGRRLGTRGYWGILADKLIF.

This clone was observed a few times. The chain uses TRDV1 and TRDJ1; TRDD3 matches at 12 bases. The CDR3 contains 27 residues. Per the germline V gene, CDR1 is TSWWSYY and CDR2 is QGS. The trim removed 5 bases at V and 1 base at J, leaving 38 bases unmatched. This CDR3 reads CALGKQFPTPPDVRRLGDTGCTDKLIF. The CDR3 nucleotides read TGTGCTCTTGGGAAACAGTTTCCTACACCCCCAGATGTACGTCGGCTGGGGGATACGGGTTGCACCGATAAACTCATCTTT.

This clone was observed once. The chain carries TRDV1 and TRDJ2, with D perhaps TRDD3 (6 bases). Deletions cut 5 bases from V and 5 bases from J, with 27 bases between. This CDR3 is built from 19 residues. Germline lookup yields CDR1 TSWWSYY and CDR2 QGS. The CDR3 is CALGNSRPPRGGRTAQLFF. CDR3 nucleotides: TGTGCTCTTGGGAATTCCCGCCCGCCTCGGGGGGGACGTACAGCACAACTCTTCTTT.

V gene TRDV1 combines with J gene TRDJ1; the match to TRDD3 covers 8 bases. Germline V gene lookup returns CDR1 TSWWSYY and CDR2 QGS. The J segment lost 6 bases and the V segment lost 9 bases, leaving 12 bases of the junction unmatched. CDR3 length: 14 residues. The CDR3 region is CALARDGGSNKLIF. The CDR3 DNA reads as TGTGCTCTGGCTCGTGATGGGGGATCCAATAAACTCATCTTT.

V and J are TRDV1 and TRDJ1; the D gene is possibly TRDD2 (6 bases). This CDR3 is 14 amino acids long. Trimming shortened V by 4 bases and J by 4 bases, and 13 bases separated the two germline ends. Germline V gene data show CDR1 as TSWWSYY and CDR2 as QGS. For the CDR3, the DNA is TGTGCTCTTGGGGCCAATTTTCCTAACGATAAACTCATCTTT. This sequence encodes CALGANFPNDKLIF.

The chain is built from TRDV1 and TRDJ1, with TRDD2 as a possible D gene (6 bases). The germline V and J ends were trimmed by 1 base and 7 bases, with 28 bases remaining between them. The germline gives CDR1 TSWWSYY, CDR2 QGS. The CDR3 extends over 19 amino acids. The CDR3 DNA reads TGTGCTCTTGGGGAACAACCTTCCCGCGATGGGATTCCGAAGGGTAAACTCATCTTT. Amino acid sequence: CALGEQPSRDGIPKGKLIF.

The chain is built from TRDV1 and TRDJ1; TRDD3 aligns across 12 bases. J was trimmed by 1 base and V by 1 base; bases with no gene match: 28. This CDR3 spans 25 amino acids. The germline gives CDR1 TSWWSYY, CDR2 QGS. DNA of the CDR3: TGTGCTCTTGGGGAACCCACCCTTCCTAGGATTCGTCTGGGGGATACGCGAAGGTGCACCGATAAACTCATCTTT. Amino acid sequence: CALGEPTLPRIRLGDTRRCTDKLIF.

Notes on this clone: Since a much larger clone is just one base distant, this may be a read error. V gene TRDV2 combines with J gene TRDJ1, with 8 bases matching TRDD3. CDR1 GEAIGNYY and CDR2 EKD come from the germline V gene. The length of the CDR3 is 18 residues. The CDR3 nucleotides read TGTGCCTGTGCCACCGGTACTGGGGGGTCCCCCTACACCGATAAACTCATCTTT. Translated, it gives CACATGTGGSPYTDKLIF.

In the case of this clone: The sample holds other DNA sequences that translate to the same CDR3. The gene calls are TRDV1 and TRDJ2, with TRDD3 matching 10 bases. CDR1 TSWWSYY and CDR2 QGS come from the germline V gene. This CDR3 comprises 18 residues. With 1 base clipped from V and 5 bases from J, the junction kept 10 bases outside the gene matches. This CDR3 is CALGERAPKLGDTAQLFF. The CDR3 DNA reads as TGTGCTCTTGGGGAACGCGCTCCCAAACTGGGGGATACAGCACAACTCTTCTTT.

This clone was counted a few times. V usage is TRDV1 and J usage is TRDJ1; 13 bases map to TRDD3. This CDR3 comprises 21 residues. Germline V gene sequence: CDR1 TSWWSYY, CDR2 QGS. V gave up 4 bases and J gave up 3 bases; unmatched junction bases: 20. The CDR3 reads CALGGLLLGDTRFIRADKLIF. CDR3 sequence (DNA): TGTGCTCTTGGGGGACTACTACTGGGGGATACGAGGTTCATTAGGGCCGATAAACTCATCTTT.

This chain uses TRDV1 with TRDJ1, with 7 bases aligning to TRDD3. The CDR3 is made up of 18 amino acids. The V segment lost 4 bases and the J segment 7 bases; nucleotides outside the gene matches: 21. CDR1 is TSWWSYY and CDR2 is QGS in the germline V gene. The DNA of the CDR3 is TGTGCTCTTGGGGCCGGGGATATACGGAGGATACCGTGCAGTAAACTCATCTTT. Encoded protein: CALGAGDIRRIPCSKLIF.

The chain employs TRDV1 and TRDJ1; TRDD3 matches 10 bases. CDR1 and CDR2 (germline): TSWWSYY, QGS. V shed 0 bases and J 1 base; nucleotides not matched to a gene: 26. The CDR3 extends over 24 amino acids. The CDR3 DNA sequence: TGTGCTCTTGGGGAACTTTCGTCCGCAAAACTTCTGGGGGATAAGGGGAGGGTCACCGATAAACTCATCTTT. This translates into CALGELSSAKLLGDKGRVTDKLIF.

This clone turned up a few times. The rearrangement links TRDV1 to TRDJ1, with 9 positions matching TRDD2. The V segment lost 4 bases and the J segment 4 bases; nucleotides outside the gene matches: 19. Germline CDR1 is TSWWSYY and CDR2 is QGS. The CDR3 length is 19 residues. CDR3 region: CALGATFLLHGDRFDKLIF. The CDR3 coding sequence is TGTGCTCTTGGGGCTACCTTCCTACTCCACGGGGATAGATTCGATAAACTCATCTTT.

The chain joins TRDV1 to TRDJ1; 11 bases line up with TRDD3. Trimming removed 2 bases from V and 4 bases from J; junction bases left unmatched: 30. This CDR3 comprises 24 residues. From germline, CDR1 is TSWWSYY and CDR2 QGS. Here the CDR3 reads CALGESTGFLRNLLGDNRIDKLIF. CDR3 DNA: TGTGCTCTTGGGGAAAGTACGGGTTTCCTACGGAACCTACTGGGGGATAATCGCATCGATAAACTCATCTTT.

This clone was observed a few times. The chain uses TRDV1 and TRDJ1; 10 nucleotides match TRDD3. Unmatched junction bases numbered 23, after V lost 4 bases and J lost 0 bases. The CDR3 length is 22 residues. Germline V gene data show CDR1 as TSWWSYY and CDR2 as QGS. The CDR3 protein is CALGAHTFPSTGGWVYTDKLIF. The DNA for the CDR3 is TGTGCTCTTGGGGCACACACCTTCCCCAGTACTGGGGGATGGGTTTACACCGATAAACTCATCTTT.

This clone was observed a handful of times. This same CDR3 is encoded by further DNA sequences in the sample. The rearrangement uses TRDV1 and TRDJ1; tentative D call: TRDD3 (5 bases). Germline CDR1 TSWWSYY, CDR2 QGS. The CDR3 spans 17 residues. Trimming left V 0 bases short and J 0 bases short, with 14 bases between. As DNA, the CDR3 is TGTGCTCTTGGGGAACTTCCTCGTGGGATTCACACCGATAAACTCATCTTT. Translating gives CALGELPRGIHTDKLIF.

The chain employs TRDV1 and TRDJ1, with 9 bases lining up with TRDD2. Per the germline V gene, CDR1 is TSWWSYY and CDR2 is QGS. Trimming removed 4 bases from V and 4 bases from J; junction bases left unmatched: 16. The CDR3 covers 18 residues. The CDR3 sequence is CALGAGLPTRWGLDKLIF. In DNA form, the CDR3 reads TGTGCTCTTGGGGCGGGCCTTCCTACGAGGTGGGGGCTCGATAAACTCATCTTT.

A few counts support this clone. The chain links TRDV1 to TRDJ1, with a weak D call TRDD3 (5 bases). The CDR3 length is 21 residues. The germline V gene encodes CDR1 TSWWSYY and CDR2 QGS. V was cut by 3 bases and J by 3 bases, with 32 bases left in between. CDR3 protein: CALGDPRGLLRTGLYADKLIF. The CDR3 DNA reads TGTGCTCTTGGGGACCCCAGGGGTCTGCTACGGACTGGTCTGTACGCCGATAAACTCATCTTT.

This clone turned up a few times. This chain links TRDV1 with TRDJ1; 7 bases agree with TRDD3. The CDR3 runs 18 residues. Germline CDR1 TSWWSYY, CDR2 QGS. The V segment lost 5 bases and the J segment 7 bases; nucleotides outside the gene matches: 22. For the CDR3, the DNA is TGTGCTCTTGGGTTTGCCTCTCGTACTGGGGCCCCCGGGGGTAAACTCATCTTT. This translates into CALGFASRTGAPGGKLIF.

The J gene is TRDJ1, the V gene TRDV1, with D perhaps TRDD3 (6 bases). Trimming pared 2 bases from V and 0 bases from J, leaving 22 bases between. Germline CDR1 TSWWSYY, CDR2 QGS. This CDR3 contains 19 residues. Here the CDR3 DNA reads TGTGCTCTTGGGGAATCTCAGGGCTGGGGATTCCCGTACACCGATAAACTCATCTTT. This sequence encodes CALGESQGWGFPYTDKLIF.

The chain carries TRDV1 and TRDJ1; TRDD2 agrees at 9 bases. There are 17 residues in the CDR3. Looked up from germline, CDR1 is TSWWSYY and CDR2 is QGS. J gave up 0 bases and V 9 bases, and 14 bases lay outside the gene matches. CDR3 nucleotide sequence: TGTGCTCTGAATTACGGCCTTCCTACGGGAAACACCGATAAACTCATCTTT. This codes for CALNYGLPTGNTDKLIF.

Only a few counts were recorded for this clone. V usage is TRDV1 and J usage is TRDJ1; no reliable D call. This CDR3 is 24 amino acids long. V dropped 1 base and J dropped 4 bases, with 40 bases sitting between them. Germline loops: CDR1 TSWWSYY, CDR2 QGS. The CDR3 DNA follows: TGTGCTCTTGGGGAACGTCTTCGGACATCCCCGAACCATCACTTTATACCGTGGAACGATAAACTCATCTTT. It encodes CALGERLRTSPNHHFIPWNDKLIF.